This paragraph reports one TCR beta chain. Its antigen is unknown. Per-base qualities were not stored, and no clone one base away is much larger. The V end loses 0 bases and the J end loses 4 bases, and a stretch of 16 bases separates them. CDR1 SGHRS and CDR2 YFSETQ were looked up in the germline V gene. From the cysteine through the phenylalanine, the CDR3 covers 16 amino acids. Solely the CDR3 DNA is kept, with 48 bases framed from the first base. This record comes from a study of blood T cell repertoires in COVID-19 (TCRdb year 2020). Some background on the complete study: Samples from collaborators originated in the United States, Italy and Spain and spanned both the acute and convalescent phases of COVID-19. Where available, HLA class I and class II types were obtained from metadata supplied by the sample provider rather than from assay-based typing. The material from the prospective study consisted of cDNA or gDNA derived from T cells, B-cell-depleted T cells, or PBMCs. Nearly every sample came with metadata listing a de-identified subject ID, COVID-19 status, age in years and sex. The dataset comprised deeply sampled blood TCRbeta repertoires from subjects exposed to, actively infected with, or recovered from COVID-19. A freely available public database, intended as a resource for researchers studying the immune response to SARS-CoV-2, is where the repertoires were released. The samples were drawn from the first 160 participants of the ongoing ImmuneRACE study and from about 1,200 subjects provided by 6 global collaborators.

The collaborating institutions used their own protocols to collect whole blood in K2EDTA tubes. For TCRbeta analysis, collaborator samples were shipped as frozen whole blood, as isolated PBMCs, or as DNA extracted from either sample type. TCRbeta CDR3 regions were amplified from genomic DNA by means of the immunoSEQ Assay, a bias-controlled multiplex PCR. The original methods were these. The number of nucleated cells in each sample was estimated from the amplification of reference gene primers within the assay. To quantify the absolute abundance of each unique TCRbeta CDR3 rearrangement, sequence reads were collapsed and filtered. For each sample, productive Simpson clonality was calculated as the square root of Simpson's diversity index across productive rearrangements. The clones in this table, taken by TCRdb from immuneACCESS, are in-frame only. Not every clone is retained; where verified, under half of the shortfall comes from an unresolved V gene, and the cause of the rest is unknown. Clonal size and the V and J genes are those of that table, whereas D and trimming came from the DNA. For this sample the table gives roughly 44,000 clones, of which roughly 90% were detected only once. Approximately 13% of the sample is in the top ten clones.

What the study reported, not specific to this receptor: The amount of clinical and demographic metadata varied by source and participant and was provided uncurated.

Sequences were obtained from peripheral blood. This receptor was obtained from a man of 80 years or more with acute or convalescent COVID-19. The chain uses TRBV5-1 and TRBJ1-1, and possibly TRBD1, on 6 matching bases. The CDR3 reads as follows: CASSLDRAPVSTEAFF. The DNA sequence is TGCGCCAGCAGCTTGGACAGGGCGCCGGTTAGCACTGAAGCTTTCTTT.